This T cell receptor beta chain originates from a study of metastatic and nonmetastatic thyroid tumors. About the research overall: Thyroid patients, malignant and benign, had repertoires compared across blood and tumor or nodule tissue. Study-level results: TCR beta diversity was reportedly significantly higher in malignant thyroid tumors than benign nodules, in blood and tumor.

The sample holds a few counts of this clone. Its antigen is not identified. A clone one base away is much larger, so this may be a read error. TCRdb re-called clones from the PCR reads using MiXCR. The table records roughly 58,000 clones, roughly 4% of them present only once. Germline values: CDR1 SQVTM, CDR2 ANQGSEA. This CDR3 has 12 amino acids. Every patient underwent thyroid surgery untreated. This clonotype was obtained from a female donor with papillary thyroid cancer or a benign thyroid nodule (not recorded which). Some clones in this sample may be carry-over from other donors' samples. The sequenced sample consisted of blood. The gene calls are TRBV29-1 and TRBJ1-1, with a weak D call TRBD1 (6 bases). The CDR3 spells CRAGQLNTEAFF. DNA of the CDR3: TGCAGAGCCGGACAGCTGAACACTGAAGCTTTCTTT.